One sample yielded the 25 T cell receptor beta chains listed below, sequenced in a study of CD8 T cells in ankylosing spondylitis. In TCRdb, the 5' RACE reads were re-called with MiXCR into one record per CDR3 protein. The table includes tens of thousands of distinct CDR3 sequences, 3% detected once. What was sequenced was blood, either unsorted or a sorted T cell fraction (not recorded which). These receptors were collected from a male donor with ankylosing spondylitis or in good health (not recorded which).

This clonotype was seen at least ten times. This chain connects TRBV9 to TRBJ2-5, with TRBD1 identical over 11 bases. This CDR3 has 16 residues. CDR1 is SGDLS and CDR2 is YYNGEE in the germline V gene. Germline trimming cut 3 bases from V and 2 bases from J; bases unmatched to any gene: 6. The CDR3 reads CASSGSGTGGQETQYF. CDR3 coding DNA: TGTGCCAGCAGCGGATCCGGGACAGGGGGACAAGAGACCCAGTACTTC.

This clonotype ranks as medium-sized. V usage is TRBV21-1 and J usage is TRBJ2-5. TRBV21-1 is labeled a pseudogene. The CDR3 runs 15 residues. DNA for the CDR3: TGTGCCAGCAGCAAAGACCTATCCTCCCAAGAGACCCAGTACTTC. This sequence encodes CASSKDLSSQETQYF.

At least ten counts were recorded for this clonotype. V gene TRBV9 combines with J gene TRBJ1-3; 7 bases line up with TRBD1. The trim removed 2 bases at V and 0 bases at J, leaving 5 bases unmatched. CDR3 size: 16 residues. Germline-derived CDR1 and CDR2 are SGDLS and YYNGEE. DNA of the CDR3: TGTGCCAGCAGCGTGGGGGGACAGAGCTCTGGAAACACCATATATTTT. Residues: CASSVGGQSSGNTIYF.

This clonotype was seen ten or more times. The J gene is TRBJ1-3, the V gene TRBV9, with D uncertain. The CDR3 extends over 16 amino acids. Trimming stripped 0 bases from V and 3 bases from J, with 13 bases between. Germline lookup yields CDR1 SGDLS and CDR2 YYNGEE. In nucleotides, the CDR3 is TGTGCCAGCAGCGTAGAACCCGACCGGGTTGGAAACACCATATATTTT. It codes for CASSVEPDRVGNTIYF.

This clonotype was counted ten times or more. The rearrangement links TRBV9 to TRBJ2-3, with 9 bases lining up with TRBD1. The CDR3 has 16 amino acids. From germline, CDR1 is SGDLS and CDR2 YYNGEE. The V segment lost 3 bases and the J segment 5 bases; nucleotides outside the gene matches: 10. For the CDR3, the DNA is TGTGCCAGCAGCGCCCGGACAGGGGCACGACGAGATACGCAGTATTTT. It translates to CASSARTGARRDTQYF.

This clonotype was picked up many times. The V and J genes are TRBV9 and TRBJ2-1; D not resolved. Germline CDR1 reads SGDLS; CDR2 reads YYNGEE. V lost 0 bases, J lost 2 bases, and 9 bases lay in between. This CDR3 contains 15 residues. Here the CDR3 reads CASSVAGQPYNEQFF. The CDR3 DNA is TGTGCCAGCAGCGTAGCTGGGCAGCCCTACAATGAGCAGTTCTTC.

This clonotype has at least ten counts. The CDR3 nucleotides are TGTGCCAGCAGCGCAAAACTGACAGATACGCAGTATTTT. Protein sequence: CASSAKLTDTQYF. The rearrangement links TRBV9 to TRBJ2-3; D is unresolved. The germline CDR1 and CDR2 sequences are SGDLS and YYNGEE. The germline V and J ends were trimmed by 3 bases and 3 bases, with 8 bases remaining between them. The CDR3 covers 13 residues.

In its sample, this clonotype was seen many times. The chain recombines TRBV9 with TRBJ2-1; 9 nucleotides line up with TRBD2. V shed 3 bases and J 9 bases; nucleotides not matched to a gene: 13. Germline V gene lookup returns CDR1 SGDLS and CDR2 YYNGEE. This CDR3 spans 16 amino acids. For the CDR3, the DNA is TGTGCCAGCAGCGCCACCCAAGGCGGGGGGGCGAGTGAGCAGTTCTTC. The encoded protein is CASSATQGGGASEQFF. The full variable domain, in which reference TRBV9 and TRBJ2-1 provide the parts outside the CDR3, is DSGVTQTPKHLITATGQRVTLRCSPRSGDLSVYWYQQSLDQGLQFLIQYYNGEERAKGNILERFSAQQFPDLHSELNLSSLELGDSALYFCASSATQGGGASEQFFGPGTRLTVL.

This sequence joins TRBV9 and TRBJ2-5; 7 bases line up with TRBD2. Trimming at V came to 4 bases and at J to 5 bases, leaving 8 bases not matched to a gene. CDR3 length: 14 amino acids. The V gene's germline CDR1 is SGDLS and CDR2 YYNGEE. The CDR3 protein is CASSLGLAVETQYF. CDR3 nucleotides: TGTGCCAGCAGCTTAGGCCTAGCGGTCGAGACCCAGTACTTC.

This clonotype was recorded at least ten times. V is TRBV9 and J is TRBJ2-3, with unresolved D. V lost 2 bases and J 5 bases, leaving 12 bases between the germline ends. The CDR3 length is 14 residues. Germline V lookup: CDR1 SGDLS, CDR2 YYNGEE. In nucleotides, the CDR3 is TGTGCCAGCAGCGTGCTCGCTACCGGAGATACGCAGTATTTT. Translated, it gives CASSVLATGDTQYF.

This clonotype came up many times. The gene calls are TRBV9 and TRBJ2-3, with TRBD2 identical over 7 bases. V shed 4 bases, J shed 5 bases, and the junction held 7 bases outside the gene matches. The CDR3 covers 14 residues. Looked up from germline, CDR1 is SGDLS and CDR2 is YYNGEE. CDR3 bases: TGTGCCAGCAGCCCCCGACTAGCAGGAGATACGCAGTATTTT. Translation gives CASSPRLAGDTQYF. The full variable domain, with the rest looked up from reference TRBV9 and TRBJ2-3, is DSGVTQTPKHLITATGQRVTLRCSPRSGDLSVYWYQQSLDQGLQFLIQYYNGEERAKGNILERFSAQQFPDLHSELNLSSLELGDSALYFCASSPRLAGDTQYFGPGTRLTVL.

This clonotype showed up many times. The chain employs TRBV9 and TRBJ1-1, with 8 bases lining up with TRBD1. CDR3 size: 15 residues. J gave up 0 bases and V 4 bases, and 5 bases lay outside the gene matches. Germline values: CDR1 SGDLS, CDR2 YYNGEE. CDR3 in amino acids: CASSPVGQVNTEAFF. CDR3 DNA: TGTGCCAGCAGCCCCGTGGGACAGGTGAACACTGAAGCTTTCTTT.

This clonotype was observed many times. The chain links TRBV9 to TRBJ2-2; the D is unclear. The CDR3 length is 16 residues. Germline CDR1 reads SGDLS; CDR2 reads YYNGEE. Between the trimmed V and J ends, which lost 0 bases and 1 base, there was a span of 10 bases. This chain's CDR3 is CASSVEPWGNTGELFF. The CDR3 DNA sequence: TGTGCCAGCAGCGTAGAGCCGTGGGGGAACACCGGGGAGCTGTTTTTT.

At least ten counts were recorded for this clonotype. This chain links TRBV9 with TRBJ1-4; weak D call: TRBD1 (5 bases). The CDR3 is made up of 16 amino acids. Per the germline V gene, CDR1 is SGDLS and CDR2 is YYNGEE. With 1 base removed from V and 8 bases from J, the gap between germline ends came to 18 bases. CDR3 nucleotides: TGTGCCAGCAGCGTAAGTCGAGGGGTTCTGGGCGAAAAACTGTTTTTT. Translating it yields CASSVSRGVLGEKLFF.

Ten or more counts support this clonotype. The rearrangement uses TRBV9 and TRBJ2-5; D is ambiguous. The V end was cut by 4 bases, the J end by 5 bases, with 15 bases between. CDR1 is SGDLS, CDR2 YYNGEE, per germline. The CDR3 loop spans 14 amino acids. The chain's CDR3 is CASSTAPARETQYF. In nucleotides, the CDR3 is TGTGCCAGCAGCACCGCCCCCGCTCGGGAGACCCAGTACTTC.

This clonotype was picked up many times. This sequence joins TRBV9 and TRBJ2-1; TRBD1 might be the D (6 bases). There are 15 residues in the CDR3. Germline assignment: CDR1 SGDLS and CDR2 YYNGEE. V was clipped by 1 base and J by 2 bases, with 10 bases between them. The CDR3 loop is CASSVIGGAYNEQFF. The CDR3 DNA reads as TGTGCCAGCAGCGTAATAGGGGGTGCCTACAATGAGCAGTTCTTC.

This clonotype showed up many times. V and J are TRBV9 and TRBJ2-2; D unresolved. The CDR3 extends over 14 amino acids. Trimming took off 0 bases at V and 4 bases at J, with 7 bases between the two ends. Per the germline V gene, CDR1 is SGDLS and CDR2 is YYNGEE. This CDR3 reads CASSVALFTGELFF. The CDR3 DNA sequence: TGTGCCAGCAGCGTAGCGCTGTTCACCGGGGAGCTGTTTTTT. Full variable domain (remainder filled in from reference TRBV9 and TRBJ2-2): DSGVTQTPKHLITATGQRVTLRCSPRSGDLSVYWYQQSLDQGLQFLIQYYNGEERAKGNILERFSAQQFPDLHSELNLSSLELGDSALYFCASSVALFTGELFFGEGSRLTVL.

This clonotype has a count of ten or more. Here the CDR3 DNA reads TGTGCCAGCAGCCCCTACACAGATACGCAGTATTTT. Encoded protein: CASSPYTDTQYF. The chain carries TRBV9 and TRBJ2-3; no clear D. V lost 4 bases and J 2 bases, leaving 5 bases between the germline ends. Germline lookup yields CDR1 SGDLS and CDR2 YYNGEE. This CDR3 is 12 amino acids long.

This clonotype was seen many times. CDR3 amino acids: CASSVEDRYSGNTIYF. In DNA, the CDR3 is TGTGCCAGCAGCGTAGAAGACAGATACTCTGGAAACACCATATATTTT. The chain couples TRBV9 to TRBJ1-3; the D gene is possibly TRBD1 (5 bases). CDR3 size: 16 residues. Trimming pared 0 bases from V and 0 bases from J, leaving 10 bases between. Germline CDR1 and CDR2: SGDLS and YYNGEE.

This clonotype was seen repeatedly, ten times or more. The genes are TRBV9 and TRBJ1-6; TRBD1 matches 7 bases. Per the germline V gene, CDR1 is SGDLS and CDR2 is YYNGEE. The length of the CDR3 is 15 residues. V dropped 4 bases and J dropped 7; count of bases not matched to a gene: 8. The CDR3: CASSSRQGGNSPLHF. CDR3 nucleotides: TGTGCCAGCAGCTCTCGACAGGGTGGGAATTCACCCCTCCACTTT.

This clonotype was seen at least ten times. The genes are TRBV9 and TRBJ2-1; D uncertain. Trimming left V 0 bases short and J 3 bases short, with 7 bases between. In germline, CDR1 is SGDLS, CDR2 YYNGEE. The CDR3 sequence is 14 residues long. The CDR3 nucleotides are TGTGCCAGCAGCGTAGAACTAAACTACAATGAGCAGTTCTTC. Translation gives CASSVELNYNEQFF.

At least ten counts were recorded for this clonotype. The chain combines TRBV9 with TRBJ2-2; tentative D call: TRBD1 (6 bases). Germline values: CDR1 SGDLS, CDR2 YYNGEE. The CDR3 totals 16 residues. Trimming stripped 4 bases from V and 0 bases from J, with 13 bases between. CDR3 bases: TGTGCCAGCAGCCCCCGGACAGTTGCGAACACCGGGGAGCTGTTTTTT. Its protein product is CASSPRTVANTGELFF.

At least ten counts were recorded for this clonotype. This rearrangement joins TRBV9 to TRBJ2-1, with D possibly TRBD1 on 6 matching bases. CDR3 length: 13 amino acids. V was pared by 4 bases and J by 4 bases, with 9 bases between. Germline CDR1 and CDR2: SGDLS and YYNGEE. The CDR3 spells CASSRQVYNEQFF. CDR3 bases: TGTGCCAGCAGCAGACAGGTTTACAATGAGCAGTTCTTC.

This clonotype occurred many times. The genes are TRBV9 and TRBJ2-2, with D perhaps matching TRBD1 (6 bases). The V end was cut by 3 bases, the J end by 1 base, with 13 bases between. This CDR3 spans 16 amino acids. From germline, CDR1 is SGDLS and CDR2 YYNGEE. Here the CDR3 reads CASSDPRGKNTGELFF. The CDR3 coding sequence is TGTGCCAGCAGCGACCCTAGGGGGAAGAACACCGGGGAGCTGTTTTTT.

This clonotype was detected many times. This chain joins TRBV9 and TRBJ1-6; no clear D gene. Per the germline V gene, CDR1 is SGDLS and CDR2 is YYNGEE. V was cut by 0 bases and J by 9 bases, with 10 bases left in between. The CDR3 totals 14 residues. CDR3 sequence: CASSVDVVRSPLHF. DNA for the CDR3: TGTGCCAGCAGCGTAGACGTCGTGCGTTCACCCCTCCACTTT.